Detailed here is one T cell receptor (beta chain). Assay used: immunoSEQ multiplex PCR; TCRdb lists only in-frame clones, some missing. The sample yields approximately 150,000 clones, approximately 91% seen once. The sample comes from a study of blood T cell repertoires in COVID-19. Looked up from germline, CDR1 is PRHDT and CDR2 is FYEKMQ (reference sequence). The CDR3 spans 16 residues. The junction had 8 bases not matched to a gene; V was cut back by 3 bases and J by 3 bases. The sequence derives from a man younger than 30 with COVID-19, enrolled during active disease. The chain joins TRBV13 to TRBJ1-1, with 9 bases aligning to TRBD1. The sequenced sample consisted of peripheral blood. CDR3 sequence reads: CASSFFAGQGDTEAFF. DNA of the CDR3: TGTGCCAGCAGCTTTTTTGCGGGACAGGGAGACACTGAAGCTTTCTTT.